This TCR beta chain emerged from a study of vaccination effects on CD4 cells after COVID-19. Study at large: As their vaccination, participants received two doses of either BNT162b2 or mRNA-1273.

Of note for this clone: As yet, its antigen is unknown.

This CDR3 has 15 residues. Germline loops: CDR1 LGHDT, CDR2 YNNKEL (reference sequence). V was shortened by 4 bases and J by 1 base, with 13 bases between the two germline ends. Assay: immunoSEQ multiplex PCR; the TCRdb copy retains only in-frame clones and omits some. The sample carries tens of thousands of clones, roughly two thirds recorded once. Once cultured for 10 days, the cells underwent separation to obtain CD4+ T cells. Vaccine recipients had no previous SARS-CoV-2 infection; their nucleocapsid antibodies were negative. The sequenced sample was CD4+ T cells from PBMCs cultured without peptide, obtained before COVID-19 vaccination. The sequence was obtained from a human donor who received a COVID-19 vaccine. The chain uses TRBV3-1 (or the pseudogene TRBV3-2) and TRBJ1-2; D might be TRBD1 (6 bases). As DNA, the CDR3 is TGTGCCAGCAGCCCACTAGGGGGGATTAACTATGGCTACACCTTC. It is translated as CASSPLGGINYGYTF.